Only a few counts were recorded for the clone carrying this T cell receptor (beta chain). Antigen unknown. These data originate in a study of T cells after yellow fever vaccination. Overall study findings and caveats: Booster samples showed a return of most primary-vaccination clones (under 98% CD4, 70% to 90% CD8). A small share of clonotypes appeared in both CD4 and CD8 compartments. From the bulk population, abundant clonotypes could contaminate and appear within FACS-sorted repertoires.

Germline V CDR1 and CDR2: SGHRS, YFSETQ. The CDR3 consists of 15 residues. V lost 0 bases and J 0 bases, leaving 9 bases between the germline ends. The authors made TCR cDNA by 5'RACE template switching, adding a universal primer site and UMIs. TCRdb re-called the 5' RACE reads through MiXCR, storing one row per CDR3 protein. The data hold around 400,000 distinct CDR3 sequences, with about 9.9% observed a single time. The chain joins TRBV5-1 to TRBJ1-1; no definite D call. This specimen consisted of PBMCs, obtained on the day of the first yellow fever vaccination. The sequence was collected from a man younger than 30 who received the YFV17D yellow fever vaccine. CDR3 DNA sequence: TGCGCCAGCAGCTTGGCGGCTCAGGTGAACACTGAAGCTTTCTTT. Residues: CASSLAAQVNTEAFF.